This T cell receptor beta chain was sequenced for a study of radiation and T cells in renal cell carcinoma. CDR3 size: 14 residues. CDR1 is MNHEY and CDR2 is SVGAGI in the germline V gene. V shed 8 bases, J shed 6 bases, and the junction held 11 bases outside the gene matches. Produced via immunoSEQ multiplex PCR; TCRdb's table is partial and in-frame only. The sample shows about 140,000 clones, approximately 82% of them seen only once. The time point denotes: baseline pretreatment blood. The treatment was: 15 Gy SBRT to primary tumor, nephrectomy 4 weeks later. Material: blood, obtained from a patient whose treatment included radiotherapy and nephrectomy. The TCR was taken from a woman aged 50 to 65 with renal cell carcinoma. The chain recombines TRBV6-5 with TRBJ2-7, with 9 bases identical to TRBD1. The CDR3 protein is CASGLGQGTSEQYF. The CDR3 DNA follows: TGTGCCAGCGGCTTAGGACAGGGGACCTCCGAGCAGTACTTC.